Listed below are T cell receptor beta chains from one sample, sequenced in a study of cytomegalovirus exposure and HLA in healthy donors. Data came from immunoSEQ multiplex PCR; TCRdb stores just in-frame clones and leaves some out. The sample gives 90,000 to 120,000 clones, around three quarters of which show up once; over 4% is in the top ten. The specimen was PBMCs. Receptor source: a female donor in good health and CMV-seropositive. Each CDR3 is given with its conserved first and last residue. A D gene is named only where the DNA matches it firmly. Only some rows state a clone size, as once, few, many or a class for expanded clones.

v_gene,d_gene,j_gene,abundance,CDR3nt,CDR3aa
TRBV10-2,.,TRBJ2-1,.,TGCGCCAGCAGTGGGTCGGGACACCCCTTGGGTGAGCAGTTCTTC,CASSGSGHPLGEQFF
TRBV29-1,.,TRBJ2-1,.,TGCAGCGCCAGAGGACACACAAACAATGAGCAGTTCTTC,CSARGHTNNEQFF
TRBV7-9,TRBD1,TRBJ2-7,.,TGTGCCAGCAGCCTAGGGGACAGGGGGACCTACGAGCAGTACTTC,CASSLGDRGTYEQYF
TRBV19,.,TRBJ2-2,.,TGTGCCAGTAGTTCGCGCGGGGTGAACACCGGGGAGCTGTTTTTT,CASSSRGVNTGELFF
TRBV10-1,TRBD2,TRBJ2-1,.,TGCGCCAGCAGTCGTCAATTCACTAGCGGGAGTAATGAGCAGTTCTTC,CASSRQFTSGSNEQFF
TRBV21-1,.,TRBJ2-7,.,TGTGCCAGCAGCAAAGGGGGACTAGCTGAAAACGAGCAGTACTTC,CASSKGGLAENEQYF
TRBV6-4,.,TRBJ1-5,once,TGTGCCAGCAGTGTTCTCCACGGACGGGGGGATCAGCCCCAGCATTTT,CASSVLHGRGDQPQHF
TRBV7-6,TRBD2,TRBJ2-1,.,TGTGCCAGCAGCTTAGCGCGGGGGGCGGGTTACAATGAGCAGTTCTTC,CASSLARGAGYNEQFF
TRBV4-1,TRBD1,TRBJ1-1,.,TGCGCCAGCAGCCGGCCGGACAGGGATAGAATGAACACTGAAGCTTTCTTT,CASSRPDRDRMNTEAFF
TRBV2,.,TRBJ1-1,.,TGTGCCAGCAGCCCTGTCGTTGGGACAAACACTGAAGCTTTCTTT,CASSPVVGTNTEAFF
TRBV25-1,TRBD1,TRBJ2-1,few,TGTGCCAGCAGTGCACTCGGGACAGCGTACAATGAGCAGTTCTTC,CASSALGTAYNEQFF
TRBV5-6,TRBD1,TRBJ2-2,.,TGTGCCAGCAGCAGCGCAGGGGGCACCGGGGAGCTGTTTTTT,CASSSAGGTGELFF
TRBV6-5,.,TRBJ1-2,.,TGTGCCAGCAGTAATTCAGGGTATGGCTACACCTTC,CASSNSGYGYTF
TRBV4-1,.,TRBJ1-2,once,TGCGCCAGCAGCCAAGTTGGGACTTCTAACTATGGCTACACCTTC,CASSQVGTSNYGYTF
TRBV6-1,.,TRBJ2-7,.,TGTGCCAGCAGTGGGACACCCTACGAGCAGTACTTC,CASSGTPYEQYF
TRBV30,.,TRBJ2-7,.,TGTGCCTGGAGGGACTTGTATTCCGAGCAGTACTTC,CAWRDLYSEQYF
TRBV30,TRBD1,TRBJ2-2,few,TGTGCCTGGAGTGAGGACAGGGTGGACACCGGGGAGCTGTTTTTT,CAWSEDRVDTGELFF
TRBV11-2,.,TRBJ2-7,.,TGTGCCAGCAGCTTAGGGCAGGGGCCCTACGAGCAGTACTTC,CASSLGQGPYEQYF
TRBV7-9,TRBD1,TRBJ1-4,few,TGTGCCAGCAGCTGGGGGGACAGGGGCGGCAGGGAAAAACTGTTTTTT,CASSWGDRGGREKLFF
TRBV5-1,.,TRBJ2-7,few,TGCGCCAGCAGCTTTAGTGTGAGCCCCCGCTACTACGAGCAGTACTTC,CASSFSVSPRYYEQYF
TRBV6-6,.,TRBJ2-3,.,TGTGCCAGCAGTTACCGGGGATTAAGCACAGATACGCAGTATTTT,CASSYRGLSTDTQYF
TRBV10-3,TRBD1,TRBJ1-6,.,TGTGCCATCGGTGAACGGACAGGGAATTCACCCCTCCACTTT,CAIGERTGNSPLHF
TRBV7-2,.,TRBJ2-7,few,TGTGCCAGCAGCTTAGTACTATTCGAGCAGTACTTC,CASSLVLFEQYF
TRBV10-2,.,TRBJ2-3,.,TGCGCCAGCAGGACAGCGGGTGCTAGCACAGATACGCAGTATTTT,CASRTAGASTDTQYF
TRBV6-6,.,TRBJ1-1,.,TGTGCCACGAGTAATGGTGGCACTGAAGCTTTCTTT,CATSNGGTEAFF
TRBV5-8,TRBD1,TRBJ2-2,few,TGTGCCAGCAGCTTGTTTCAGGGGGCGCAGGCCGGGGAGCTGTTTTTT,CASSLFQGAQAGELFF
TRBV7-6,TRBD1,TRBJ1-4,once,TGTGCCAGCAGCAAGAGCAGGGGGAATGAAAAACTGTTTTTT,CASSKSRGNEKLFF
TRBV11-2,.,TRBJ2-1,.,TGTGCCAGCAGCTTAGGTCGGAGCTCCTACAATGAGCAGTTCTTC,CASSLGRSSYNEQFF
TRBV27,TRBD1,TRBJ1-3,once,TGTGCCAGCAGTCCCCCATTCGGACAGGACCTTTTTTTCTCTGGAAACACCATATATTTT,CASSPPFGQDLFFSGNTIYF
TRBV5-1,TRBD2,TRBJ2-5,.,TGCGCCAGCATGCCTAGCGGGGTAGGAGAGACCCAGTACTTC,CASMPSGVGETQYF
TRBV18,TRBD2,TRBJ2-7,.,TGTGCCAGCTCTGGTAGCGGGGGGTTCTACGAGCAGTACTTC,CASSGSGGFYEQYF
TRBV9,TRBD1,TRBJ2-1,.,TGTGCCAGCAGCGTGGGACAGGGCAATGAGCAGTTCTTC,CASSVGQGNEQFF
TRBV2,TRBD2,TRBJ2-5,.,TGTGCCAGCGAACTAGCGGGAGGGGGCGAGGGAAGGAAGACCCAGTACTTC,CASELAGGGEGRKTQYF
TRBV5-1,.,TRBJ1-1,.,TGCGCCAGCAGCTTGGTTGGGGCTGACACTGAAGCTTTCTTT,CASSLVGADTEAFF
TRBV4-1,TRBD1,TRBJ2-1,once,TGCGCCAGCAGCCAAGCGGCCCGAGGGGGCGGTGAGCAGTTCTTC,CASSQAARGGGEQFF
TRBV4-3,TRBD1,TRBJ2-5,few,TGCGCCAGCAGCCAAGATGGGACAGGGGGCTCGGAGACCCAGTACTTC,CASSQDGTGGSETQYF
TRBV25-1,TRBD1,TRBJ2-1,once,TGTGCCAGCAGCGCCGGGACAGGGGCCTACAATGAGCAGTTCTTC,CASSAGTGAYNEQFF
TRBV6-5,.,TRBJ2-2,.,TGTGCCAGCAGTCGACACCGCCAGGACACCGGGGAGCTGTTTTTT,CASSRHRQDTGELFF
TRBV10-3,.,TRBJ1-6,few,TGTGCCATCAGTGAGTCGAACTGGACCGGGAGGAATAATTCACCCCTCCACTTT,CAISESNWTGRNNSPLHF
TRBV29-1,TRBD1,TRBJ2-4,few,TGCAGCGGGCGAACAGGGGGCATTCAGTACTTC,CSGRTGGIQYF
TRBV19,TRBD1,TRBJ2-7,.,TGTGCCAGTAGTATTGGGCGGGACAGGGTCCACGAGCAGTACTTC,CASSIGRDRVHEQYF
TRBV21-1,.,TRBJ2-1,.,TGTGCCAGCCCCCAGGGAGGGAGTGAGCAGTTCTTC,CASPQGGSEQFF
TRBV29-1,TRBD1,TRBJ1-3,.,TGCAGCGTTGTCAAGGGGGCTGGCTCTGGAAACACCATATATTTT,CSVVKGAGSGNTIYF
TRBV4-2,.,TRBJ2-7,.,TGTGCCAGCAGCGGCCGGGACTCGGTAGAGCAGTACTTC,CASSGRDSVEQYF
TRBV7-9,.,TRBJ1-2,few,TGTGCCAGCAGCGCAGGGAACTATGGCTACACCTTC,CASSAGNYGYTF
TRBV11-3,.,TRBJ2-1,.,TGTGCCAGCAGCTTCCGCGCGTCCTACAATGAGCAGTTCTTC,CASSFRASYNEQFF
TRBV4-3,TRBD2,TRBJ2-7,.,TGCGCCAGCAGCCAAGATTTAGCGGGGGGCGTCAACTCCTACGAGCAGTACTTC,CASSQDLAGGVNSYEQYF
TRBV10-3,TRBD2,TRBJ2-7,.,TGTGCCATCAGTGAGTCTAAGAGTAGCGGGGACTACGAGCAGTACTTC,CAISESKSSGDYEQYF
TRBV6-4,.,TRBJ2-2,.,TGTGCCAGCAGTGACTTCTCGGGGTCCGGGGAGCTGTTTTTT,CASSDFSGSGELFF